The TCR beta chain under discussion was sequenced for a study of identical twins. TCRdb used MiXCR to reprocess the 5' RACE reads, holding one entry per CDR3 protein. This sample has 500,000 to 600,000 distinct CDR3 sequences, with around 20% found just once. The CDR3 extends over 14 amino acids. Germline assignment: CDR1 SGHDT and CDR2 YYEEEE. Trimming removed 0 bases from V and 11 bases from J; junction bases left unmatched: 5. These data also featured in a second study, about T cells expressing NK-cell markers.

Material: CD4+ T cells sorted from blood. This rearrangement joins TRBV5-6 to TRBJ2-7; 13 positions agree with TRBD2. The receptor was derived from a woman aged 18-30 years in good health. CDR3 in amino acids: CASSLGTSGSSEYF. CDR3 coding DNA: TGTGCCAGCAGCTTGGGGACTAGCGGGAGTAGCGAGTACTTC.